This is a list of T cell receptor beta chains from one sample in a study of blood T cells in healthy people across ages. TCRdb passed the 5' RACE reads through MiXCR, listing each CDR3 protein once. The table lists a few hundred thousand distinct CDR3 sequences, 25% to 30% of them singletons. Specimen: blood. All receptors come from a woman aged 70-85 years in good health. Both conserved end residues are part of each CDR3. A D gene is named only where the DNA matches it firmly. Clone size, where shown, is once, few, many, or a class for clones that have expanded.

CDR3nt	CDR3aa	v_gene	j_gene	abundance	d_gene	len
TGTGCCAGCAGCTTAGATCGAGACTCTACGCAGCAGTACTTC	CASSLDRDSTQQYF	TRBV5-3	TRBJ2-7	.	.	14
TGCAGTGTCGCCTTAGGACGGAGTGACTATGGCTACACCTTC	CSVALGRSDYGYTF	TRBV20-1	TRBJ1-2	.	.	14
TGTGCCAGCAGCTTTAGAATGAATTCACCCCTCCACTTT	CASSFRMNSPLHF	TRBV7-2	TRBJ1-6	few	.	13
TGTGCCAGCAGATCCCGACCAAGGGACAGAAGCTATGGTTACACCTTC	CASRSRPRDRSYGYTF	TRBV6-6	TRBJ1-2	.	TRBD1	16
TGTGCCAGCAACCCGGAGGGCGCGCGGAACTATGGCTACACCTTC	CASNPEGARNYGYTF	TRBV6-5	TRBJ1-2	.	.	15
TGCAGCGTTAGACTAGGGGAGACCCAGTACTTC	CSVRLGETQYF	TRBV29-1	TRBJ2-5	.	.	11
TGTGCCAGCAGCACCAAGACCGAGAATGAAAAACTGTTTTTT	CASSTKTENEKLFF	TRBV13	TRBJ1-4	.	.	14
TGTGCCAGCAGTTACCGACCGACAGGTCTGATGAACACCGGGGAGCTGTTTTTT	CASSYRPTGLMNTGELFF	TRBV6-5	TRBJ2-2	few	.	18
TGTGCCAGCAGCTTAGAAGGGGGGACAGGGGATTTCTCTGGGGCCAACGTCCTGACTTTC	CASSLEGGTGDFSGANVLTF	TRBV7-6	TRBJ2-6	.	TRBD1	20
TGCAGTGCTAGGCACCCAGTTTACACTGAAGCTTTCTTT	CSARHPVYTEAFF	TRBV20-1	TRBJ1-1	.	.	13
TGTGCCAGCAGTTTATATGGGGTCCAGGGTCATGGCTACACCTTC	CASSLYGVQGHGYTF	TRBV12-3/TRBV12-4	TRBJ1-2	.	.	15
TGTGCCAGCAGCCAAGTTCATGAGCGGGGGGGGCAAAACATTCAGTACTTC	CASSQVHERGGQNIQYF	TRBV4-2	TRBJ2-4	.	TRBD2	17
TGTGCCAGCAGCGAAGGGGGGATCTACACAGATACGCAGTATTTT	CASSEGGIYTDTQYF	TRBV3-1	TRBJ2-3	.	.	15
TGCAGTGCTGGCAGGGATGTAGAGGGCTACACCTTC	CSAGRDVEGYTF	TRBV20-1	TRBJ1-2	.	.	12
TGCGCCAGCAGCTCAAGCGGGGGGGCGTCAGAGACCCAGTACTTC	CASSSSGGASETQYF	TRBV5-1	TRBJ2-5	few	TRBD2	15
TGTGCCAGCAGCCAAGAGTGGAGATCGACCTACGAGCAGTACTTC	CASSQEWRSTYEQYF	TRBV4-2	TRBJ2-7	.	.	15
TGCGCCAGCAGCCAAGATTCTCCCCCCCGAGGCGCTAATGAAAAACTGTTTTTT	CASSQDSPPRGANEKLFF	TRBV4-3	TRBJ1-4	.	.	18
TGCGCCAGCAGCTCTGTTCGTGGAAGGACAGGGGGGGACGAGCAGTACTTC	CASSSVRGRTGGDEQYF	TRBV5-1	TRBJ2-7	few	TRBD1	17
TGTGCCAGCAGCTCCGGAGGGTATGAGCAGTTCTTC	CASSSGGYEQFF	TRBV7-6	TRBJ2-1	many	.	12
TGTGCCAGCAGCCATGGGCGGGGGAGAGAAGATACGCAGTATTTT	CASSHGRGREDTQYF	TRBV4-2	TRBJ2-3	.	TRBD2	15
TGCGCCAGCAGCTTGTTCGGACAGGGGGTGGCAGATACGCAGTATTTT	CASSLFGQGVADTQYF	TRBV5-1	TRBJ2-3	.	TRBD1	16
TGCAGTGCTCCCGACCCCTCATTCAGGGGGAACTCACCCCTCCACTTT	CSAPDPSFRGNSPLHF	TRBV20-1	TRBJ1-6	.	TRBD1	16
TGCAGTGCTAGATCGACTAGCGGGGGCACAGATACGCAGTATTTT	CSARSTSGGTDTQYF	TRBV20-1	TRBJ2-3	.	TRBD2	15
TGTGCCACCGGCGCAGCGGGGGCCGTAAAAGAGACCCAGTACTTC	CATGAAGAVKETQYF	TRBV24-1	TRBJ2-5	once	TRBD2	15
TGTGCCAGCAGCTTAATTAGCGGGGGAATGTCAGATACGCAGTATTTT	CASSLISGGMSDTQYF	TRBV11-2	TRBJ2-3	.	TRBD2	16
TGTGCCAGCAGCTTAACGCATTCGGAGCGGGGGGCCTACGAGCAGTACTTC	CASSLTHSERGAYEQYF	TRBV7-3	TRBJ2-7	.	TRBD2	17
TGTGCCAGCAGCCTAAGACAGGGGGGGATGGAAGCTTTCTTT	CASSLRQGGMEAFF	TRBV28	TRBJ1-1	few	TRBD1	14
TGTGCCAGCAGTTTGCTATACTTTTATGGCTACACCTTC	CASSLLYFYGYTF	TRBV12-3/TRBV12-4	TRBJ1-2	.	.	13
TGTGCCAGCAGCCAAGATTTGTCAGGCTCCTACGAGCAGTACTTC	CASSQDLSGSYEQYF	TRBV4-2	TRBJ2-7	few	.	15
TGCAGTGCTAGTTCCAGGGCAGATACGCAGTATTTT	CSASSRADTQYF	TRBV20-1	TRBJ2-3	.	.	12
TGTGCCAGCAGCTTAGACTCCTTAGCTAACCATGGCTACACCTTC	CASSLDSLANHGYTF	TRBV7-9	TRBJ1-2	.	.	15
TGCGCCACCTGGGGGGACAGCCAAGAGACCCAGTACTTC	CATWGDSQETQYF	TRBV5-1	TRBJ2-5	.	.	13
TGCGCCAGCAGCCCGTCCCAAGCTAACTATGGCTACACCTTC	CASSPSQANYGYTF	TRBV5-1	TRBJ1-2	.	.	14
TGTGCCAGCAGTTACTGGCTAGGACCTAACACCGGGGAGCTGTTTTTT	CASSYWLGPNTGELFF	TRBV12-3/TRBV12-4	TRBJ2-2	.	.	16
TGTGCCATCAGTGGGGACGGGCAGCCCCAGCATTTT	CAISGDGQPQHF	TRBV10-3	TRBJ1-5	.	.	12
TGTGCCAGCAGCGTAGCCCCCGGAGGAGCGGGGGGGCAGTTCTTC	CASSVAPGGAGGQFF	TRBV9	TRBJ2-1	.	TRBD2	15
TGCAGCGCCCGAGCGGGTGACGTATTGGACACTGAAGCTTTCTTT	CSARAGDVLDTEAFF	TRBV29-1	TRBJ1-1	.	.	15
TGTGCCAGCAACCACCCGGGTAGGGCGGGGGAGCAGTACTTC	CASNHPGRAGEQYF	TRBV7-2	TRBJ2-7	few	.	14
TGTGCCAGCAGTGGTGGGACTTATGGCTACACCTTC	CASSGGTYGYTF	TRBV6-1	TRBJ1-2	few	.	12
TGTGCCAGCCGCATCCAGGGGATCCCTAATGAAAAACTGTTTTTT	CASRIQGIPNEKLFF	TRBV2	TRBJ1-4	few	.	15
TGCAGTACAGCGACTCTCCCCCACATTCAGTACTTC	CSTATLPHIQYF	TRBV20-1	TRBJ2-4	few	.	12
TGTGCCAGCAGCCCAAGTTCCTACGAGCATTACTTC	CASSPSSYEHYF	TRBV12-3/TRBV12-4	TRBJ2-7	few	.	12
TGTGCCAGCAGTTTTAGATACCTTTATGATGTTTCGAACGGGAGGGGCCTGTTCTATGGCTACACCTTC	CASSFRYLYDVSNGRGLFYGYTF	TRBV7-8	TRBJ1-2	.	.	23
TGTGCCAGCAGTCAGGGGGCGAAGGGTCCAGATACGCAGTATTTT	CASSQGAKGPDTQYF	TRBV6-5	TRBJ2-3	few	TRBD1	15
TGTGCCAGCAGTTTCAACAGGTACACTGAAGCTTTCTTT	CASSFNRYTEAFF	TRBV12-3/TRBV12-4	TRBJ1-1	few	.	13
TGTGCCACCCGACTAAGAGGAAATACGCAGTATTTT	CATRLRGNTQYF	TRBV6-5	TRBJ2-3	.	.	12
TGTGCCAGCAGTTCGAGCGGGGGGGTGAGCACGCAGTATTTT	CASSSSGGVSTQYF	TRBV27	TRBJ2-3	few	TRBD2	14
TGCAGCGTTGATGAGCAGTTCTTC	CSVDEQFF	TRBV29-1	TRBJ2-1	many	.	8
TGTGCCATCAGTGCGACTATTTATACAGATACGCAGTATTTT	CAISATIYTDTQYF	TRBV10-3	TRBJ2-3	.	.	14
TGCAGTGCTCCCTTAGCTAATGAAAAACTGTTTTTT	CSAPLANEKLFF	TRBV20-1	TRBJ1-4	once	.	12